These T cell receptor beta chains were read from a single sample in a study of CD8+ T cells in alopecia areata. The data were produced by immunoSEQ multiplex PCR, yet TCRdb's version contains in-frame clones alone and is incomplete. Of 95,000 to 100,000 clones in the sample, roughly 64% were seen once. The sample consisted of CD8+ T cells sorted from blood, taken at week 4, from a patient treated with tofacitinib. Source of these receptors: a human donor with alopecia areata. Both conserved end residues are part of each CDR3. The order of the fields is clone size, D gene, V gene, J gene, CDR3 DNA, CDR3 protein. D genes are given only for firm matches. Not every row has a clone size; where given, it reads once, few, many or a size class.

NA	NA	TRBV9	TRBJ2-5	TGTGCCAGCAGCGTAGTCCCTCAAGAGACCCAGTACTTC	CASSVVPQETQYF
NA	NA	TRBV27	TRBJ1-5	TGTGCCAGCAGTTTATTACAGGGTGGGCAGCCCCAGCATTTT	CASSLLQGGQPQHF
NA	NA	TRBV7-9	TRBJ1-1	TGTGCCAGCAGCTTAGAGGGATCGACAGCCAACACTGAAGCTTTCTTT	CASSLEGSTANTEAFF
few	TRBD1	TRBV6-5	TRBJ1-2	TGTGCCAGCACCCAGGGGGGAGATGGCTACACCTTC	CASTQGGDGYTF
NA	NA	TRBV18	TRBJ2-1	TGTGCCAGCTCCTCAAGGGAGCGGACGCGGAGGAATGAGCAGTTCTTC	CASSSRERTRRNEQFF
NA	NA	TRBV7-9	TRBJ2-1	TGTGCCAGCAGCTTAGACCTCAGGGCTGTGTCTGACTACAATGAGCAGTTCTTC	CASSLDLRAVSDYNEQFF
NA	TRBD1	TRBV30	TRBJ2-7	TGTGCCTGGGGGGGTTGGGGGACAGGGCACTACGAGCAGTACTTC	CAWGGWGTGHYEQYF
few	TRBD1	TRBV6-1	TRBJ1-5	TGTGCCAGCAGTGAAGGGACAGGGGGATATATCAATCAGCCCCAGCATTTT	CASSEGTGGYINQPQHF
NA	NA	TRBV29-1	TRBJ1-1	TGCAGCGTTGAAAACCCTAACACTGAAGCTTTCTTT	CSVENPNTEAFF
NA	TRBD1	TRBV19	TRBJ1-1	TGTGCCAGTAGTCCAAGGACAGGGGGAGACGCTTTCTTT	CASSPRTGGDAFF
NA	TRBD2	TRBV5-6	TRBJ2-3	TGTGCCAGCAGCTTGGCTAGCGGACTAATGGATACGCAGTATTTT	CASSLASGLMDTQYF
NA	TRBD2	TRBV6-5	TRBJ2-3	TGTGCCAGCAGTTACTCGTTGGGGAGGGCAGATACGCAGTATTTT	CASSYSLGRADTQYF
NA	NA	TRBV7-2	TRBJ2-7	TGTGCCAGCAGCTTAGCCCTCGGCGGTCCCTCCTACGAGCAGTACTTC	CASSLALGGPSYEQYF
NA	NA	TRBV19	TRBJ2-3	TGTGCCAGTAGTGTCGGTCGGGGGCGGGTAGATACGCAGTATTTT	CASSVGRGRVDTQYF
NA	NA	TRBV30	TRBJ2-7	TGTGCCTGGAGCTACGGTAGAGGCGAGCAGTACTTC	CAWSYGRGEQYF
once	NA	TRBV5-1	TRBJ1-1	TGCGCCAGCACCCCTTTCCAGATCGGGAACACTGAAGCTTTCTTT	CASTPFQIGNTEAFF
NA	NA	TRBV23-1	TRBJ1-5	TGCGCCAGCAGTCAACACTACAGATCTCATAGCAATCAGCCCCAGCATTTT	CASSQHYRSHSNQPQHF
NA	NA	TRBV15	TRBJ2-5	TGTGCCACCAGCAGAGATCCGCGTGGTTCCAGGGAGACCCAGTACTTC	CATSRDPRGSRETQYF
NA	TRBD1	TRBV10-3	TRBJ2-5	TGTGCCATCAGTGAGGATCCCGGATTTTCCGGACAGGGCGGGGAGACCCAGTACTTC	CAISEDPGFSGQGGETQYF
NA	TRBD1	TRBV6-1	TRBJ2-3	TGTGCCAGCAGTGTCCGGGACAGGGGCCTCTTAAGCACAGATACGCAGTATTTT	CASSVRDRGLLSTDTQYF
NA	TRBD1	TRBV5-6	TRBJ1-1	TGTGCCAGCAGCCCAGGACAGGGGACTGAAGCTTTCTTT	CASSPGQGTEAFF
NA	TRBD1	TRBV4-1	TRBJ2-7	TGCGCCAGCAGCCAAGCCGTTATTCCAACAGGGGGTTCCGACGAGCAGTACTTC	CASSQAVIPTGGSDEQYF
few	NA	TRBV5-1	TRBJ2-1	TGCGCCAGCAGCTTGGAAGGCGGTAGCTCCTACAATGAGCAGTTCTTC	CASSLEGGSSYNEQFF
NA	TRBD1	TRBV5-6	TRBJ2-3	TGTGCCAGCAGCACCGGGACAGGGGGCGCAGATACGCAGTATTTT	CASSTGTGGADTQYF
NA	TRBD2	TRBV29-1	TRBJ2-1	TGCAGCGTCGATGGGACTAGCGGGGGGGTTTCCTACAATGAGCAGTTCTTC	CSVDGTSGGVSYNEQFF
NA	NA	TRBV4-3	TRBJ2-1	TGCGCCAGCAGCCCCCCCGCCAACAATGAGCAGTTCTTC	CASSPPANNEQFF
NA	NA	TRBV6-5	TRBJ1-1	TGTGCCACCTCCGGGGAAGGGGGCACTGAAGCTTTCTTT	CATSGEGGTEAFF
few	NA	TRBV29-1	TRBJ1-1	TGCAGCGTTCGGACGCCAAGGGGGACTGAAGCTTTCTTT	CSVRTPRGTEAFF
NA	NA	TRBV7-9	TRBJ2-3	TGTGCCAGCAGCTTAGCGGGGAGGCGCACAGATACGCAGTATTTT	CASSLAGRRTDTQYF
NA	TRBD1	TRBV9	TRBJ1-2	TGTGCCAGCAGCGTAGATCGGACAGGGGGATATGGCTACACCTTC	CASSVDRTGGYGYTF
NA	TRBD1	TRBV9	TRBJ1-2	TGTGCCAGCAGCGGAAACAGGGGCGACGGCTACACCTTC	CASSGNRGDGYTF
once	NA	TRBV5-1	TRBJ1-2	TGCGCCAGCAGCTTCGGACAGCGGGCTCCTGAAGGCTACACCTTC	CASSFGQRAPEGYTF
NA	TRBD1	TRBV9	TRBJ2-1	TGTGCCAGCAGCGGGACAGGGAATGAGCAGTTCTTC	CASSGTGNEQFF
NA	NA	TRBV2	TRBJ2-1	TGTGCCAGCAGTGAAGCTCGCCAGGGGCCGTTCTTC	CASSEARQGPFF
few	NA	TRBV29-1	TRBJ1-2	TGCAGCGTTGAAGGGGCCTCTTATGGCTACACCTTC	CSVEGASYGYTF
many	NA	TRBV29-1	TRBJ1-2	TGCAGCGTTGGCTTGGCAGCTTATGGCTACACCTTC	CSVGLAAYGYTF
once	TRBD1	TRBV28	TRBJ2-7	TGTGCCAGCAGAGAGACAGGGGAGGACGAGCAGTACTTC	CASRETGEDEQYF
NA	NA	TRBV6-4	TRBJ2-1	TGTGCCAGCAGTGACGGTCCCCATGAGCAGTTCTTC	CASSDGPHEQFF
NA	NA	TRBV5-6	TRBJ2-3	TGTGCCAGCAGCTTGGGCTCCGACTGGGGTGATACGCAGTATTTT	CASSLGSDWGDTQYF
NA	NA	TRBV4-1	TRBJ2-7	TGCGCCAGCAGCCCCTCGGGGAGCTCCTACGAGCAGTACTTC	CASSPSGSSYEQYF
NA	TRBD1	TRBV5-4	TRBJ1-1	TGTGCCAGCAGCCAGGACAGGGGAAGAACTGAAGCTTTCTTT	CASSQDRGRTEAFF
NA	TRBD1	TRBV28	TRBJ2-6	TGTGCCAGCAGCTGGACAGGGGTTGGCGGACGAAACTCTGGGGCCAACGTCCTGACTTTC	CASSWTGVGGRNSGANVLTF
NA	TRBD1	TRBV7-2	TRBJ2-7	TGTGCCAGCAGCCCATACGCAGGACAGGGTCAGATGTACGAGCAGTACTTC	CASSPYAGQGQMYEQYF
NA	TRBD1	TRBV7-8	TRBJ2-3	TGTGCCAGCAGCTACAGGGGTTCGGATACGCAGTATTTT	CASSYRGSDTQYF
few	NA	TRBV12-5	TRBJ2-6	TGTGCTAGTGGTTTCACCACAGACTCTGGGGCCAACGTCCTGACTTTC	CASGFTTDSGANVLTF
NA	TRBD1	TRBV29-1	TRBJ1-2	TGCAGCGTTGAGACAGGGGAGGACTATGGCTACACCTTC	CSVETGEDYGYTF
once	NA	TRBV19	TRBJ2-2	TGTGCCAGTAGTTATACGTCAGGCGGGGAGCTGTTTTTT	CASSYTSGGELFF
NA	NA	TRBV6-5	TRBJ2-7	TGTGCCAGCAGTCAACAGGGAGTCGAGCAGTACTTC	CASSQQGVEQYF
few	NA	TRBV19	TRBJ1-4	TGTGCCAGTGGTCGGTGGGCTCAGGATGAAAAACTGTTTTTT	CASGRWAQDEKLFF
NA	NA	TRBV4-3	TRBJ2-7	TGCGCCAGCAGCCAAGAAAGCAGCGGGCCTTACGAGCAGTACTTC	CASSQESSGPYEQYF
NA	TRBD2	TRBV5-6	TRBJ2-3	TGTGCCAGCAGCTTGACTAGCGGGATCGTGGTAGATACGCAGTATTTT	CASSLTSGIVVDTQYF
few	NA	TRBV29-1	TRBJ1-2	TGCAGCGTCATAGGGGAGGATGGCTACACCTTC	CSVIGEDGYTF
few	TRBD1	TRBV20-1	TRBJ1-2	TGCAGTGCCGACAGGGTCTATGGCTACACCTTC	CSADRVYGYTF